This is a list of T cell receptor beta chains from one sample in a study of response to subunit inactivated influenza vaccine. TCRdb called the RT-PCR reads again in MiXCR, with one record for every CDR3 protein. The sample shows around 710,000 distinct CDR3 sequences, around 14% of them seen only once. The material sequenced was PBMCs from blood, taken 14 days before vaccination. The source is a man in his forties or fifties who received an inactivated influenza vaccine. The CDR3 runs from the conserved cysteine through the conserved F or W. Fields, in order: D gene, V gene, clone size, J gene, CDR3 DNA, CDR3 protein. The D gene is left open where the match is weak. Some rows mark clone size as missing; the rest say once, few, many or name a class of expanded clone.

d_call: TRBD1; v_call: TRBV3-1; clone_size: NA; j_call: TRBJ1-2; cdr3_nt: TGTGCCAGCAGCCAAGAGGCCAGGGGGGCCTATGGCTACACCTTC; cdr3_aa: CASSQEARGAYGYTF
d_call: NA; v_call: TRBV4-1; clone_size: few; j_call: TRBJ2-5; cdr3_nt: TGCGCCAGCAGCCAAGTGCACCAAGAGACCCAGTACTTC; cdr3_aa: CASSQVHQETQYF
d_call: NA; v_call: TRBV28; clone_size: NA; j_call: TRBJ2-1; cdr3_nt: TGTGCCAGCAGTTTAGGAGAGAATGAGCAGTTCTTC; cdr3_aa: CASSLGENEQFF
d_call: TRBD1; v_call: TRBV6-2/TRBV6-3; clone_size: few; j_call: TRBJ2-1; cdr3_nt: TGTGCCAGCAGTCGCCGACAGGGCATAGATGAGCAGTTCTTC; cdr3_aa: CASSRRQGIDEQFF
d_call: NA; v_call: TRBV20-1; clone_size: few; j_call: TRBJ1-4; cdr3_nt: TGCAGTGCGCCCGGGACACTTTCTAAACTGTTTTTT; cdr3_aa: CSAPGTLSKLFF
d_call: NA; v_call: TRBV5-5; clone_size: few; j_call: TRBJ2-1; cdr3_nt: TGTGCCAGCAGCTTGGAAGTTTCAGGGTACAATGAGCAGTTCTTC; cdr3_aa: CASSLEVSGYNEQFF
d_call: TRBD2; v_call: TRBV4-3; clone_size: many; j_call: TRBJ2-3; cdr3_nt: TGCGCCAGCAGCCAAGCTGGCGGGAGGCACACAGATACGCAGTATTTT; cdr3_aa: CASSQAGGRHTDTQYF
d_call: NA; v_call: TRBV4-1; clone_size: few; j_call: TRBJ1-1; cdr3_nt: TGCGCCACCAAGACGGGGGCGAACACTGAAGCTTTCTTT; cdr3_aa: CATKTGANTEAFF
d_call: NA; v_call: TRBV20-1; clone_size: few; j_call: TRBJ2-7; cdr3_nt: TGCAGTGCTAGAGAGTTTAGAGCGAACTACGAGCAGTACTTC; cdr3_aa: CSAREFRANYEQYF
d_call: NA; v_call: TRBV20-1; clone_size: few; j_call: TRBJ1-2; cdr3_nt: TGCAGTGCTACCGGGGGGGCCGACTATGGCTACACCTTC; cdr3_aa: CSATGGADYGYTF
d_call: TRBD1; v_call: TRBV29-1; clone_size: many; j_call: TRBJ2-5; cdr3_nt: TGCAGCGTTGTCAGGGGGCGGGAGACCCAGTACTTC; cdr3_aa: CSVVRGRETQYF
d_call: NA; v_call: TRBV6-2/TRBV6-3; clone_size: NA; j_call: TRBJ2-3; cdr3_nt: TGTGCCACCACAGGTTGGGTGGGCACAGATACGCAGTATTTT; cdr3_aa: CATTGWVGTDTQYF
d_call: NA; v_call: TRBV7-2; clone_size: NA; j_call: TRBJ2-7; cdr3_nt: TGTGCCAGCAGCTCGGGACAAACGACGCCATACTTC; cdr3_aa: CASSSGQTTPYF
d_call: TRBD2; v_call: TRBV5-1; clone_size: many; j_call: TRBJ2-1; cdr3_nt: TGCGCCAGCAGCTTGAACGGACTAGCGGGTTTCCAATCTGGCAATGAGCAGTTCTTC; cdr3_aa: CASSLNGLAGFQSGNEQFF
d_call: NA; v_call: TRBV5-1; clone_size: NA; j_call: TRBJ1-2; cdr3_nt: TGCGCCAGCAGCCCCAGGGACACCCCTAACTATGGCTACACCTTC; cdr3_aa: CASSPRDTPNYGYTF
d_call: TRBD2; v_call: TRBV12-3/TRBV12-4; clone_size: NA; j_call: TRBJ2-1; cdr3_nt: TGTGCCAGCAGGCCCGGGACTAGCGGGGGCAGTGAGCAGTTCTTC; cdr3_aa: CASRPGTSGGSEQFF
d_call: TRBD2; v_call: TRBV14; clone_size: few; j_call: TRBJ2-2; cdr3_nt: TGTGCCAGCAGCCCCCCACTAGCGGGAGGCCCGAACACCGGGGAGCTGTTTTTT; cdr3_aa: CASSPPLAGGPNTGELFF
d_call: TRBD1; v_call: TRBV12-3/TRBV12-4; clone_size: many; j_call: TRBJ1-1; cdr3_nt: TGTGCCAGCACCCGCCTGGGGCAGGGGGCTGAAGCTTTCTTT; cdr3_aa: CASTRLGQGAEAFF
d_call: NA; v_call: TRBV4-1; clone_size: many; j_call: TRBJ2-7; cdr3_nt: TGCGCCAGCAGCCAAGAAGGAGGAACTTTCTCCTACGAGCAGTACTTC; cdr3_aa: CASSQEGGTFSYEQYF
d_call: NA; v_call: TRBV6-2/TRBV6-3; clone_size: few; j_call: TRBJ2-4; cdr3_nt: TGTGCCAGCAGCGCTAGACCGCTTACCCTTCAGTACTTC; cdr3_aa: CASSARPLTLQYF
d_call: NA; v_call: TRBV6-2/TRBV6-3; clone_size: few; j_call: TRBJ1-5; cdr3_nt: TGTGCCAGTGGGGAGGGGCCCCAGCCCCAGCATTTT; cdr3_aa: CASGEGPQPQHF
d_call: TRBD2; v_call: TRBV4-2; clone_size: NA; j_call: TRBJ2-7; cdr3_nt: TGTGCCAGCAGCCAACGTACCGGGACTAGCTCCTACGAGCAGTACTTC; cdr3_aa: CASSQRTGTSSYEQYF
d_call: NA; v_call: TRBV19; clone_size: many; j_call: TRBJ2-7; cdr3_nt: TGTGCCAGTATGGACTCTAACTCCTACGAGCAGTACTTC; cdr3_aa: CASMDSNSYEQYF
d_call: TRBD1; v_call: TRBV4-2; clone_size: NA; j_call: TRBJ1-5; cdr3_nt: TGTGCCAGCAGCCGCCCTACCCATCAGACAGGGGATAGCAATCAGCCCCAGCATTTT; cdr3_aa: CASSRPTHQTGDSNQPQHF
d_call: TRBD1; v_call: TRBV20-1; clone_size: few; j_call: TRBJ1-5; cdr3_nt: TGCAGTGTGGGACAGGAGGATCAGCCCCAGCATTTT; cdr3_aa: CSVGQEDQPQHF
d_call: TRBD2; v_call: TRBV28; clone_size: NA; j_call: TRBJ2-3; cdr3_nt: TGTGCCAGCGGTTTCCGGACTAGCGGGGGGGCCCCAGATACGCAGTATTTT; cdr3_aa: CASGFRTSGGAPDTQYF
d_call: TRBD2; v_call: TRBV20-1; clone_size: few; j_call: TRBJ2-2; cdr3_nt: TGCAGTGCTAGAGGAGGACTAGCGGGAGAAATTGGGGAGCTGTTTTTT; cdr3_aa: CSARGGLAGEIGELFF
d_call: TRBD2; v_call: TRBV27; clone_size: many; j_call: TRBJ2-1; cdr3_nt: TGTGCCAGCAGTTTCGGTAGCGGGAGGGGTAATGAGCAGTTCTTC; cdr3_aa: CASSFGSGRGNEQFF
d_call: NA; v_call: TRBV7-2; clone_size: many; j_call: TRBJ2-7; cdr3_nt: TGTGCCAGCAGCTTAGCGATTAGCTCCTACGAGCAGTACTTC; cdr3_aa: CASSLAISSYEQYF
d_call: NA; v_call: TRBV5-1; clone_size: few; j_call: TRBJ2-7; cdr3_nt: TGCGCCAGCAGCCTCGACAGTTCCCCTCTCTACGAGCAGTACTTC; cdr3_aa: CASSLDSSPLYEQYF
d_call: TRBD2; v_call: TRBV7-9; clone_size: NA; j_call: TRBJ2-7; cdr3_nt: TGTGCCAGCAGCTCCCCGACCGGGGGGGTCGGCGAGCAGTACTTC; cdr3_aa: CASSSPTGGVGEQYF
d_call: NA; v_call: TRBV12-3/TRBV12-4; clone_size: NA; j_call: TRBJ2-7; cdr3_nt: TGTGCCAGCAGTTTCACGGAGACCTCCTACGAGCAGTACTTC; cdr3_aa: CASSFTETSYEQYF
d_call: NA; v_call: TRBV7-7; clone_size: few; j_call: TRBJ2-5; cdr3_nt: TGTGCCAGCAGCTTAGTTCTGGGGGGTTTACAGACCCAGTACTTC; cdr3_aa: CASSLVLGGLQTQYF
d_call: NA; v_call: TRBV27; clone_size: few; j_call: TRBJ1-1; cdr3_nt: TGTGCCAGCAGTTTATCCCGGGGAAGAGCTGAAGCTTTCTTT; cdr3_aa: CASSLSRGRAEAFF
d_call: NA; v_call: TRBV4-2; clone_size: NA; j_call: TRBJ2-1; cdr3_nt: TGTGCCACCACCCGGGGTGGGGGGGCTCGTACTGAGCAGTTCTTC; cdr3_aa: CATTRGGGARTEQFF
d_call: NA; v_call: TRBV20-1; clone_size: NA; j_call: TRBJ2-5; cdr3_nt: TGCAGTGCTAGACCCCAGGAGACCCAGTACTTC; cdr3_aa: CSARPQETQYF
d_call: NA; v_call: TRBV7-2; clone_size: NA; j_call: TRBJ2-2; cdr3_nt: TGTGCCAGCAGTTCAGGGACTCTGAGCACCGGGGAGCTGTTTTTT; cdr3_aa: CASSSGTLSTGELFF
d_call: TRBD2; v_call: TRBV7-2; clone_size: NA; j_call: TRBJ2-2; cdr3_nt: TGTGCCACAAGCCCTAGCGGGGATATGGGGGAGCTGTTTTTT; cdr3_aa: CATSPSGDMGELFF
d_call: TRBD1; v_call: TRBV5-1; clone_size: few; j_call: TRBJ2-7; cdr3_nt: TGCGCCAGCAGCTTGAATGGACAGGGCCTCTACGAGCAGTACTTC; cdr3_aa: CASSLNGQGLYEQYF
d_call: NA; v_call: TRBV7-2; clone_size: few; j_call: TRBJ1-2; cdr3_nt: TGTGCCAGCAGCTCCCCGCCAAACTATGGCTACACCTTC; cdr3_aa: CASSSPPNYGYTF
d_call: TRBD2; v_call: TRBV12-3/TRBV12-4; clone_size: NA; j_call: TRBJ2-5; cdr3_nt: TGTGCCACCTCGTGGGAGGGACCAGAGACCCAGTACTTC; cdr3_aa: CATSWEGPETQYF
d_call: NA; v_call: TRBV4-3; clone_size: NA; j_call: TRBJ2-1; cdr3_nt: TGCGCCAGCAGCCTCGGGAAGGAAGAGCAGTTCTTC; cdr3_aa: CASSLGKEEQFF
d_call: TRBD2; v_call: TRBV28; clone_size: few; j_call: TRBJ2-1; cdr3_nt: TGTGCCAGCAGTTTCTTCGGTGGAGCGGGAGTCCCCCGAACAAACAATGAGCAGTTCTTC; cdr3_aa: CASSFFGGAGVPRTNNEQFF
d_call: TRBD2; v_call: TRBV28; clone_size: few; j_call: TRBJ2-1; cdr3_nt: TGTGCCAGCAGTTTACCGACTAGCGGGCGCCTGGGGCCAAATGAGCAGTTCTTC; cdr3_aa: CASSLPTSGRLGPNEQFF
d_call: NA; v_call: TRBV29-1; clone_size: few; j_call: TRBJ1-1; cdr3_nt: TGCAGCGTTGCGGGGGATTCGGATGAAGCTTTCTTT; cdr3_aa: CSVAGDSDEAFF
d_call: TRBD2; v_call: TRBV20-1; clone_size: NA; j_call: TRBJ2-7; cdr3_nt: TGCAGTGCTAGAGAACTAGCGGGGTTCTACGAGCAGTACTTC; cdr3_aa: CSARELAGFYEQYF
d_call: TRBD1; v_call: TRBV7-2; clone_size: NA; j_call: TRBJ1-3; cdr3_nt: TGTGCCAGCAGCTTAGCGGGGGGACAGGGAGCTGGAAACACCATATATTTT; cdr3_aa: CASSLAGGQGAGNTIYF